These 32 T cell receptor beta chains share one sample of origin, sequenced in a study of radiation and T cells in renal cell carcinoma. As for time point: baseline pretreatment blood. The treatment was: 15 Gy SBRT to primary tumor, nephrectomy 4 weeks later. Sequencing was performed with immunoSEQ multiplex PCR; in TCRdb, only in-frame clones are kept and a portion is missing. This sample yields about 95,000 clones, of which 70% to 90% are seen a single time; less than 10% belongs to the top ten. This specimen was blood, taken from a patient whose treatment included radiotherapy and nephrectomy. These receptors were taken from a man aged 50 to 59 with renal cell carcinoma.

CDR3 sequence (DNA): TGCGCCAGCAGCTTGGGGACCTACACAGATACGCAGTATTTT. Translating gives CASSLGTYTDTQYF. The chain is built from TRBV5-1 and TRBJ2-3, with D unclear. Trimming took off 0 bases at V and 2 bases at J, with 7 bases between the two ends. Per germline, CDR1 SGHRS and CDR2 YFSETQ. CDR3 length: 14 amino acids.

This chain links TRBV5-1 with TRBJ2-1, with TRBD2 as a possible D gene (6 bases). The V end lost 4 bases, the J end lost 5 bases, and 16 bases lay between the germline ends. The CDR3 is made up of 15 amino acids. CDR1 and CDR2 (germline): SGHRS, YFSETQ. The CDR3, as DNA: TGCGCCAGCAGCCAATTTCCGGGGGATCACAATGAGCAGTTCTTC. Translation: CASSQFPGDHNEQFF. The whole variable domain, filled in from reference TRBV5-1 and TRBJ2-1, reads KAGVTQTPRYLIKTRGQQVTLSCSPISGHRSVSWYQQTPGQGLQFLFEYFSETQRNKGNFPGRFSGRQFSNSRSEMNVSTLELGDSALYLCASSQFPGDHNEQFFGPGTRLTVL.

The V and J genes are TRBV27 and TRBJ2-1; weak D call: TRBD2 (6 bases). CDR1 and CDR2 from the germline V gene are MNHEY and SMNVEV (reference sequence). The CDR3 extends over 13 amino acids. Trimming cost V 5 bases and J 12 bases, with 17 bases left between them. In DNA form, the CDR3 reads TGTGCCAGCAGTCCCCGAGGAGGGATTGGGCAGTTCTTC. This sequence encodes CASSPRGGIGQFF.

This sequence joins TRBV5-1 and TRBJ2-7; D may be TRBD2 (6 bases). CDR3 length: 18 amino acids. Trimming pared 4 bases from V and 6 bases from J, leaving 29 bases between. CDR1 is SGHRS, CDR2 YFSETQ, per germline. CDR3 residues: CASSPPRVGRDRLVEQYF. The CDR3 DNA reads TGCGCCAGCAGCCCTCCAAGGGTGGGGCGGGATAGGCTGGTCGAGCAGTACTTC.

The chain couples TRBV27 to TRBJ2-7, with 10 bases aligning to TRBD1. Germline trimming cut 5 bases from V and 7 bases from J; bases unmatched to any gene: 5. This CDR3 comprises 13 residues. Germline V gene data show CDR1 as MNHEY and CDR2 as SMNVEV (reference sequence). CDR3: CASSRQGAREQYF. The CDR3 coding sequence is TGTGCCAGCAGTCGACAGGGGGCGAGAGAGCAGTACTTC.

CDR3 sequence: CASSLVSAQETQYF. The CDR3 DNA reads TGTGCCAGCTCCCTGGTCAGCGCCCAAGAGACCCAGTACTTC. The chain links TRBV18 to TRBJ2-5; D unresolved. Germline CDR1 is KGHSH and CDR2 is LQKENI. The CDR3 loop spans 14 amino acids. V lost 6 bases to trimming and J lost 1 base, with 12 bases between them.

This clone has just one count. The chain has TRBV19 and TRBJ1-5, with 11 bases identical to TRBD1. The V and J ends lost 6 bases and 4 bases, in that order; junction bases with no gene match: 2. Germline loops: CDR1 LNHDA, CDR2 SQIVND (reference sequence). The CDR3 has 14 residues. The CDR3 is CASRDRGRNQPQHF. The DNA of the CDR3 is TGTGCCAGTAGGGACAGGGGGCGGAATCAGCCCCAGCATTTT. Variable domain in full (rest from reference TRBV19 and TRBJ1-5): DGGITQSPKYLFRKEGQNVTLSCEQNLNHDAMYWYRQDPGQGLRLIYYSQIVNDFQKGDIAEGYSVSREKKESFPLTVTSAQKNPTAFYLCASRDRGRNQPQHFGDGTRLSIL.

The gene calls are TRBV20-1 and TRBJ1-5; no firm D call. The CDR3 covers 10 residues. Germline lookup yields CDR1 DFQATT and CDR2 SNEGSKA (reference sequence). V dropped 5 bases and J dropped 6 bases, with 5 bases sitting between them. The CDR3 here is CSAAGQPQHF. The CDR3, as DNA: TGCAGTGCTGCAGGTCAGCCCCAGCATTTT.

The J gene is TRBJ1-5, the V gene TRBV5-1; possible D gene TRBD1, 6 bases. The germline V and J ends were trimmed by 4 bases and 6 bases, with 17 bases remaining between them. The CDR3 has 15 amino acids. Germline CDR1 reads SGHRS; CDR2 reads YFSETQ. The CDR3 DNA is TGCGCCAGCAGCGCTACAGGGAACTCGGGTCAGCCCCAGCATTTT. Its translation: CASSATGNSGQPQHF.

This clone was found many times. This chain uses TRBV7-8 with TRBJ1-3, with D unclear. This CDR3 region has 14 residues. CDR1 is SGHVS and CDR2 is FQNEAQ in the germline V gene. V lost 1 base to trimming and J lost 5 bases, with 9 bases between them. The CDR3 DNA follows: TGTGCCAGCAGCTTAGGGGCAGAAAGAAACACCATATATTTT. Translation gives CASSLGAERNTIYF.

V gene TRBV4-1 combines with J gene TRBJ2-7; 7 positions agree with TRBD2. The length of the CDR3 is 16 residues. Germline CDR1 MGHRA, CDR2 YSYEKL. V gave up 3 bases and J gave up 1 base; unmatched junction bases: 9. CDR3 loop: CASSQTGTKSSYEQYF. DNA of the CDR3: TGCGCCAGCAGCCAGACCGGGACTAAATCTTCCTACGAGCAGTACTTC.

Here the CDR3 DNA reads TGTGCCAGCAGCCCCGACGTCTCCTACGAGCAGTACTTC. As protein: CASSPDVSYEQYF. V is TRBV11-2 and J is TRBJ2-7; D not certain. The CDR3 covers 13 residues. The V and J ends lost 5 bases and 0 bases respectively, with 8 bases between them. Germline V CDR1 and CDR2: SGHAT, FQNNGV.

The chain employs TRBV18 and TRBJ2-2; D not certain. CDR1 is KGHSH, CDR2 LQKENI, per germline. Trimming left V 0 bases short and J 6 bases short, with 2 bases between. CDR3 size: 12 residues. CDR3 sequence (DNA): TGTGCCAGCTCACCACCGTCCGGGGAGCTGTTTTTT. This sequence encodes CASSPPSGELFF.

This sequence joins TRBV5-1 and TRBJ2-3; D unresolved. Germline V lookup: CDR1 SGHRS, CDR2 YFSETQ. There are 13 residues in the CDR3. V was trimmed by 3 bases and J by 6 bases, leaving 11 bases between them. CDR3 loop: CASSYQASDTQYF. The CDR3 DNA reads TGCGCCAGCAGCTATCAGGCTTCCGATACGCAGTATTTT.

The rearrangement joins TRBV4-2 to TRBJ2-7, with TRBD1 as a possible D gene (7 bases). This CDR3 region has 15 residues. Germline values: CDR1 LGHNA, CDR2 YNFKEQ. Trimming left V 5 bases short and J 1 base short, with 15 bases between. CDR3 protein: CASSSRRGLSYEQYF. CDR3 in DNA: TGTGCCAGCAGCTCCCGGAGGGGGCTATCCTACGAGCAGTACTTC.

In its sample, this clone was seen once. V is TRBV10-3 and J is TRBJ2-2; D might be TRBD1 (7 bases). V lost 7 bases and J 0 bases, leaving 12 bases between the germline ends. CDR1 is ENHRY, CDR2 SYGVKD, per germline. This CDR3 region has 15 residues. This chain's CDR3 is CAITEGAANTGELFF. The CDR3 DNA reads TGTGCCATCACGGAGGGGGCGGCGAACACCGGGGAGCTGTTTTTT.

This chain joins TRBV7-9 and TRBJ2-7; 14 nucleotides align to TRBD2. Germline V lookup: CDR1 SEHNR, CDR2 FQNEAQ (reference sequence). The CDR3 consists of 17 residues. The junction had 8 bases not matched to a gene; V was cut back by 4 bases and J by 3 bases. The CDR3 region has the DNA TGTGCCAGCAGCTGGGAAGGACTAGCGGGAGGTTACTACGAGCAGTACTTC. Amino acid sequence: CASSWEGLAGGYYEQYF.

The chain employs TRBV2 and TRBJ2-5; 8 bases map to TRBD2. The CDR3 length is 14 residues. CDR1 is SNHLY, CDR2 FYNNEI, per germline. The trim removed 6 bases at V and 5 bases at J, leaving 8 bases unmatched. DNA of the CDR3: TGTGCCAGCAGCTCCCCGGGGGGGCAGGAGACCCAGTACTTC. Protein sequence: CASSSPGGQETQYF.

The chain uses TRBV27 and TRBJ1-6, with D unclear. This CDR3 is 14 amino acids long. Germline V CDR1 and CDR2: MNHEY, SMNVEV (reference sequence). The V and J ends lost 7 bases and 8 bases respectively, with 15 bases between them. Here the CDR3 DNA reads TGTGCCAGCACAACCCCCGGCGGATATTCACCCCTCCACTTT. It yields the protein CASTTPGGYSPLHF.

The V call is TRBV21-1, the J call TRBJ2-7; TRBD1, the table's D call, was not compared with the DNA. TRBV21-1 is a pseudogene. This CDR3 contains 15 residues. Here the CDR3 DNA reads TGTGCCAGCAGCAAAAGTCCCGGGACAGGGGACGAGCAGTACTTC. Protein sequence: CASSKSPGTGDEQYF.

The chain combines TRBV5-3 with TRBJ2-3; D possibly matches TRBD1 or TRBD2 (5 bases each). TRBV5-3 is sorted into the ORF group, with uncertain function. The length of the CDR3 is 13 residues. Trimming pared 8 bases from V and 6 bases from J, leaving 16 bases between. This CDR3 reads CAREGAGGDTQYF. The CDR3 DNA reads as TGTGCCAGGGAAGGGGCGGGTGGTGATACGCAGTATTTT.

The chain links TRBV12-5 to TRBJ2-1; no clear D. Deletions cut 3 bases from V and 4 bases from J, with 13 bases between. The CDR3 sequence is 15 residues long. The germline CDR1 and CDR2 sequences are LGHNT and FRNRAP. DNA for the CDR3: TGTGCTAGTGGTTTACGGGCCCGACTTTACAATGAGCAGTTCTTC. Its translation is CASGLRARLYNEQFF. Using reference TRBV12-5 and TRBJ2-1 for the parts outside the CDR3, the full variable domain is DARVTQTPRHKVTEMGQEVTMRCQPILGHNTVFWYRQTMMQGLELLAYFRNRAPLDDSGMPKDRFSAEMPDATLATLKIQPSEPRDSAVYFCASGLRARLYNEQFFGPGTRLTVL.

The chain employs TRBV19 and TRBJ2-3; 7 bases map to TRBD2. This CDR3 has 16 residues. Germline-derived CDR1 and CDR2 are LNHDA and SQIVND (reference sequence). V lost 1 base, J lost 4 bases, and 8 bases stayed unmatched. The CDR3 DNA follows: TGTGCCAGTAGTATAGGGTTTGCGGGGGTAGCAGATACGCAGTATTTT. It yields the protein CASSIGFAGVADTQYF.

The rearrangement joins TRBV2 to TRBJ1-5, with D maybe TRBD1 (5 bases). The V gene's germline CDR1 is SNHLY and CDR2 FYNNEI. The length of the CDR3 is 15 residues. The V end was cut by 6 bases, the J end by 3 bases, with 15 bases between. As DNA, the CDR3 is TGTGCCAGCAGCGCCCACAGGTCTCACAATCAGCCCCAGCATTTT. This encodes CASSAHRSHNQPQHF.

The chain is built from TRBV29-1 and TRBJ2-7; D remains unclear. Germline assignment: CDR1 SQVTM and CDR2 ANQGSEA. The CDR3 has 13 residues. Trimming left V 2 bases short and J 2 bases short, with 10 bases between. CDR3 in amino acids: CSVENTKTYEQYF. CDR3 coding DNA: TGCAGCGTTGAAAACACTAAAACCTACGAGCAGTACTTC.

The rearrangement joins TRBV29-1 to TRBJ2-5, with D unclear. V lost 3 bases and J 3 bases, leaving 5 bases between the germline ends. The CDR3 is 11 residues long. CDR1 and CDR2 from the germline V gene are SQVTM and ANQGSEA. The DNA for the CDR3 is TGCAGCGTTGACCTGGAAGAGACCCAGTACTTC. It codes for CSVDLEETQYF.

Turning to this clone: The junction differs from germline at one of its ends, possibly a read error. This chain links TRBV6-6 with TRBJ2-1, with D perhaps TRBD2 (5 bases). Germline lookup yields CDR1 MNHNY and CDR2 SVGAGI (reference sequence). CDR3 size: 14 residues. The DNA of the CDR3 is TGTGCCAGCAGAGAAAGCGGCGGCTACACTGAGCAGTTCTTC. Protein product: CASRESGGYTEQFF.

This sequence joins TRBV27 and TRBJ1-2, with 7 bases lining up with TRBD1. This CDR3 spans 14 amino acids. V dropped 6 bases and J dropped 0; count of bases not matched to a gene: 4. Germline CDR1 reads MNHEY; CDR2 reads SMNVEV (reference sequence). CDR3 sequence (DNA): TGTGCCAGCAGGACCGGGACAGCTAACTATGGCTACACCTTC. Its protein product is CASRTGTANYGYTF.

A single count supports this clone. This chain links TRBV11-3 with TRBJ1-1; D ambiguous. V was cut by 4 bases and J by 4 bases, with 10 bases left in between. CDR3 length: 13 amino acids. Per the germline V gene, CDR1 is SGHNT and CDR2 is YENEEA. The CDR3 DNA sequence: TGTGCCAGCAGCTGGGGTAGAGGCACTGAAGCTTTCTTT. Residues: CASSWGRGTEAFF.

V is TRBV21-1 and J is TRBJ1-1; the D call of TRBD1 is as the table states it, not checked on the DNA. TRBV21-1 is classified as a pseudogene. The CDR3 has 15 residues. This CDR3 is CASRPPGQGLTEAFF. The CDR3 region has the DNA TGTGCCAGCAGACCGCCGGGACAGGGGCTTACTGAAGCTTTCTTT.

J is TRBJ1-4 and V is TRBV4-2, with D possibly being TRBD1 (6 bases). CDR3 length: 15 amino acids. The V gene lost 5 bases and the J gene lost 5 bases, with 15 bases spanning the gap. Germline CDR1 is LGHNA and CDR2 is YNFKEQ. The CDR3 DNA reads as TGTGCCAGCAGCTACGGGACAAGACCGAATGAAAAACTGTTTTTT. This encodes CASSYGTRPNEKLFF.

The CDR3 nucleotides are TGTGCCAGCAGTTTGTCCCGGGCCCGGAACTATGGCTACACCTTC. This codes for CASSLSRARNYGYTF. The chain links TRBV27 to TRBJ1-2; D ambiguous. Trimming shortened V by 3 bases and J by 2 bases, and 13 bases separated the two germline ends. The CDR3 has 15 residues. Germline CDR1 and CDR2: MNHEY and SMNVEV (reference sequence).